This passage covers 22 T cell receptor beta chains from one sample sequenced in a study of cytomegalovirus exposure and HLA in healthy donors. The study ran its PCR with 60 Vbeta and 13 Jbeta primers. Libraries were prepared by immunoSEQ multiplex PCR; TCRdb keeps only in-frame clonotypes and omits some of them. Here the sample spans tens of thousands of clones, about three quarters being singletons. Sequences were obtained from PBMCs. These receptors all stem from a man aged 60 to 75 in good health and CMV-seronegative.

The V gene is TRBV5-4, the J gene TRBJ2-7, with 7 bases identical to TRBD1. Germline trimming cut 2 bases from V and 3 bases from J; bases unmatched to any gene: 5. Per germline, CDR1 SGHNT and CDR2 YYREEE (reference sequence). The CDR3 runs 14 residues. This CDR3 is CASSFGQGVYEQYF. The CDR3 DNA sequence: TGTGCCAGCAGCTTCGGGCAGGGGGTCTACGAGCAGTACTTC.

The chain is built from TRBV30 and TRBJ1-2; D is unclear. V was trimmed by 3 bases and J by 6 bases, leaving 11 bases between them. The germline V gene encodes CDR1 GTSNPN and CDR2 SVGIG (reference sequence). CDR3 length: 12 residues. CDR3 amino acids: CAWSQGGDGYTF. The CDR3 bases are TGTGCCTGGAGCCAAGGCGGGGATGGCTACACCTTC.

The rearrangement links TRBV7-2 to TRBJ1-2, with D possibly TRBD1 on 6 matching bases. V dropped 5 bases and J dropped 4 bases, with 14 bases sitting between them. The CDR3 extends over 14 amino acids. CDR1 is SGHTA and CDR2 is FQGNSA in the germline V gene. The DNA of the CDR3 is TGTGCCAGCAGCCCCCGCGGGGGCGGCTATGGCTACACCTTC. It translates to CASSPRGGGYGYTF. Together with reference TRBV7-2 and TRBJ1-2, the CDR3 gives the full variable domain: GAGVSQSPSNKVTEKGKDVELRCDPISGHTALYWYRQSLGQGLEFLIYFQGNSAPDKSGLPSDRFSAERTGGSVSTLTIQRTQQEDSAVYLCASSPRGGGYGYTFGSGTRLTVV.

This clone was observed once. The gene calls are TRBV4-2 and TRBJ2-7; 8 nucleotides line up with TRBD2. Germline CDR1 LGHNA, CDR2 YNFKEQ. This CDR3 is 15 amino acids long. V was clipped by 0 bases and J by 4 bases; unmatched bases: 5. The CDR3 here is CASSQDLGGRYEQYF. In DNA, the CDR3 is TGTGCCAGCAGCCAAGATTTAGGCGGGAGGTACGAGCAGTACTTC.

This sequence joins TRBV29-1 and TRBJ2-5; TRBD2 aligns across 12 bases. The length of the CDR3 is 14 residues. Per germline, CDR1 SQVTM and CDR2 ANQGSEA. J lost 4 bases, V lost 6 bases, and 6 bases had no gene match. The CDR3 reads CSVRTTSGGETQYF. CDR3 sequence (DNA): TGCAGCGTGCGTACGACTAGCGGGGGAGAGACCCAGTACTTC.

The V and J genes are TRBV29-1 and TRBJ2-5; possible D gene TRBD1, 5 bases. The CDR3 has 13 amino acids. V gave up 4 bases and J gave up 0 bases, with 9 bases separating them. Germline values: CDR1 SQVTM, CDR2 ANQGSEA. CDR3 residues: CSVAWGDQETQYF. In nucleotides, the CDR3 is TGCAGCGTTGCCTGGGGCGACCAAGAGACCCAGTACTTC.

The CDR3 loop reads CAWSANRDSYSNQPQHF. The DNA of the CDR3 is TGTGCCTGGAGTGCCAACCGGGACAGCTATAGCAATCAGCCCCAGCATTTT. This sequence joins TRBV30 and TRBJ1-5; 7 nucleotides align to TRBD1. CDR1 and CDR2 from the germline V gene are GTSNPN and SVGIG (reference sequence). V lost 1 base to trimming and J lost 0 bases; unmatched junction nucleotides: 9. This CDR3 has 17 amino acids.

This chain links TRBV7-9 with TRBJ2-1, with D perhaps matching TRBD1 (6 bases). Germline CDR1 and CDR2: SEHNR and FQNEAQ (reference sequence). V was trimmed by 3 bases and J by 10 bases, leaving 19 bases between them. There are 15 residues in the CDR3. CDR3 coding DNA: TGTGCCAGCAGCTTCTCAGGGGATGGGGCGCTCGAGCAGTTCTTC. It specifies CASSFSGDGALEQFF.

V is TRBV4-3 and J is TRBJ2-6; D gene ambiguous. CDR3 size: 16 residues. Germline V CDR1 and CDR2: LGHNA, YSLEER. V was shortened by 0 bases and J by 0 bases, with 6 bases between the two germline ends. Written as DNA, the CDR3 is TGCGCCAGCAGCCAAGATGGCAGCTCTGGGGCCAACGTCCTGACTTTC. This encodes CASSQDGSSGANVLTF.

Turning to this clone: Other DNA sequences in this specimen translate into the identical CDR3. The chain links TRBV14 to TRBJ2-7, with D possibly TRBD2 on 5 matching bases. The CDR3 consists of 13 residues. CDR1 SGHDN and CDR2 FVKESK come from the germline V gene. V shed 0 bases and J shed 6 bases, with 9 bases lying between them. The CDR3 reads CASSQDLRGEQYF. The CDR3 region has the DNA TGTGCCAGCAGCCAAGATCTTCGGGGCGAGCAGTACTTC.

This chain uses TRBV6-1 with TRBJ1-4; tentatively, D is TRBD1 (5 bases). The germline V gene has CDR1 MNHNS and CDR2 SASEGT. Trimming left V 2 bases short and J 0 bases short, with 16 bases between. The CDR3 loop spans 18 amino acids. Written as DNA, the CDR3 is TGTGCCAGCAGTGAATTCGGCAGGGCCCGTGCAACTAATGAAAAACTGTTTTTT. It yields the protein CASSEFGRARATNEKLFF.

CDR3 loop: CASSGGAGVWYEQYF. The DNA of the CDR3 is TGTGCCAGCAGTGGGGGAGCGGGAGTCTGGTACGAGCAGTACTTC. The V and J genes are TRBV25-1 and TRBJ2-7; 8 bases agree with TRBD2. Germline V lookup: CDR1 MGHDK, CDR2 SYGVNS. V dropped 4 bases and J dropped 4; count of bases not matched to a gene: 9. This CDR3 has 15 amino acids.

The chain employs TRBV19 and TRBJ2-1; TRBD2 aligns across 7 bases. CDR1 LNHDA and CDR2 SQIVND come from the germline V gene (reference sequence). The V segment lost 2 bases and the J segment 2 bases; nucleotides outside the gene matches: 3. The CDR3 is made up of 15 amino acids. DNA of the CDR3: TGTGCCAGTAGTATAACGCTAGCGGCCTACAATGAGCAGTTCTTC. It is translated as CASSITLAAYNEQFF.

V gene TRBV10-2 combines with J gene TRBJ2-2; 12 positions agree with TRBD2. V gave up 6 bases and J gave up 2 bases; unmatched junction bases: 1. The V gene's germline CDR1 is WSHSY and CDR2 SAAADI. This CDR3 has 15 residues. The CDR3 is CASRTSGRNTGELFF. Here the CDR3 DNA reads TGCGCCAGCAGGACTAGCGGGAGAAACACCGGGGAGCTGTTTTTT.

This clone showed up just a few times. The V gene is TRBV10-2, the J gene TRBJ2-3; 11 bases align to TRBD2. The ends lost 5 bases at V and 2 bases at J; junction bases unmatched: 12. The CDR3 loop spans 18 amino acids. In germline, CDR1 is WSHSY, CDR2 SAAADI. CDR3 amino acids: CASSPKKATSGDTDTQYF. In DNA, the CDR3 is TGCGCCAGCAGTCCTAAGAAAGCGACTAGCGGGGACACAGATACGCAGTATTTT.

This chain links TRBV12-5 with TRBJ1-1; 9 nucleotides line up with TRBD1. The CDR3 spans 14 residues. Germline V CDR1 and CDR2: LGHNT, FRNRAP. Losses at the gene ends were 5 bases for V and 4 bases for J; bases not matched to a gene: 5. CDR3 DNA sequence: TGTGCTAGTGGTACCGGGACAGGGCCCACTGAAGCTTTCTTT. Encoded protein: CASGTGTGPTEAFF. Complete variable domain (other parts from reference TRBV12-5 and TRBJ1-1): DARVTQTPRHKVTEMGQEVTMRCQPILGHNTVFWYRQTMMQGLELLAYFRNRAPLDDSGMPKDRFSAEMPDATLATLKIQPSEPRDSAVYFCASGTGTGPTEAFFGQGTRLTVV.

The chain recombines TRBV7-8 with TRBJ1-3; 9 bases are shared with TRBD1. The CDR3 loop spans 16 amino acids. V lost 2 bases to trimming and J lost 7 bases; unmatched junction nucleotides: 9. Germline CDR1 SGHVS, CDR2 FQNEAQ. The CDR3 DNA follows: TGTGCCAGCAGCTTAAGGCCGAGACAGGGGGGTAACACCATATATTTT. Its translation is CASSLRPRQGGNTIYF.

Turning to this clone: The junction shows a germline mismatch at one end, possibly a read error. This chain joins TRBV7-8 and TRBJ2-7, with D possibly matching TRBD1 (6 bases). The CDR3 extends over 12 amino acids. Germline CDR1 SGHVS, CDR2 FQNEAQ. The CDR3 spells CASSVLLRDTVF. For the CDR3, the DNA is TGTGCCAGCAGCGTCCTCCTCCGGGACACGGTATTC.

This chain uses TRBV2 with TRBJ1-1; possible D gene TRBD1, 5 bases. Germline V gene data show CDR1 as SNHLY and CDR2 as FYNNEI. The CDR3 extends over 15 amino acids. Between the trimmed V and J ends, which lost 7 bases and 5 bases, there was a span of 20 bases. CDR3 in DNA: TGTGCCAGCATTAACGCCCGGGGGGGAGGGACTGAAGCTTTCTTT. Encoded protein: CASINARGGGTEAFF.

This clone was observed a handful of times. V is TRBV5-1 and J is TRBJ2-7; a possible D gene is TRBD1 (5 bases). The length of the CDR3 is 14 residues. V was cut by 4 bases and J by 3 bases, with 14 bases left in between. Germline CDR1 reads SGHRS; CDR2 reads YFSETQ. The CDR3 nucleotides are TGCGCCAGCAGCGGGCCGGACACGAACTACGAGCAGTACTTC. Translating gives CASSGPDTNYEQYF. Full variable domain (remainder filled in from reference TRBV5-1 and TRBJ2-7): KAGVTQTPRYLIKTRGQQVTLSCSPISGHRSVSWYQQTPGQGLQFLFEYFSETQRNKGNFPGRFSGRQFSNSRSEMNVSTLELGDSALYLCASSGPDTNYEQYFGPGTRLTVT.

The chain has TRBV11-2 and TRBJ1-1; D is unclear. The CDR3 contains 13 residues. Trimming removed 8 bases at V and 1 base at J, with 11 bases between. From germline, CDR1 is SGHAT and CDR2 FQNNGV. The CDR3 loop reads CASGGHGNTEAFF. CDR3 nucleotides: TGTGCCAGCGGAGGCCACGGGAACACTGAAGCTTTCTTT.

This sequence joins TRBV6-1 and TRBJ1-1; the D is unclear. CDR3 length equals 15 residues. Trimming took off 3 bases at V and 2 bases at J, with 13 bases between the two ends. In germline, CDR1 is MNHNS, CDR2 SASEGT. CDR3 in amino acids: CASSEPGRPNTEAFF. The CDR3 bases are TGTGCCAGCAGTGAGCCAGGCCGCCCTAACACTGAAGCTTTCTTT.